The 18 T cell receptor beta chains listed next were all sequenced from one sample in a study of T cells in Graves' hyperthyroidism and ophthalmopathy. TCR beta CDR3 region amplification was performed from RNA transcripts. During a first-round RT-PCR of the TCR CDR3, the HTBI primer set was used. MiXCR, applied by TCRdb to the multiplex PCR reads, yields one record per CDR3 protein. The sample carries more than 550,000 distinct CDR3 sequences, around a sixth recorded once. The source material was blood. These receptors all come from a man in his forties or fifties with Graves' hyperthyroidism.

This clonotype was counted between two and nine times. This rearrangement joins TRBV5-4 to TRBJ2-5; D possibly matches TRBD1 or TRBD2 (5 bases each). This CDR3 has 14 residues. V lost 2 bases to trimming and J lost 7 bases, with 15 bases between them. CDR1 SGHNT and CDR2 YYREEE come from the germline V gene (reference sequence). For the CDR3, the DNA is TGTGCCAGCAGCTTAGGGGAGCACAAGACGACCCAGTACTTC. Translation gives CASSLGEHKTTQYF.

This clonotype has ten or more counts. The chain joins TRBV7-3 to TRBJ1-1, with D perhaps TRBD1 (6 bases). Germline V gene sequence: CDR1 SGHTA, CDR2 FQGTGA. The CDR3 runs to 15 residues. V lost 2 bases, J lost 3 bases, and 13 bases lay in between. CDR3 bases: TGTGCCAGCAGCTTATCCGGACAGCATGACACTGAAGCTTTCTTT. This gives the protein CASSLSGQHDTEAFF.

About this clonotype: At one end the junction does not follow the germline gene, possibly because of a read error. This sequence joins TRBV4-3 and TRBJ2-7; TRBD2 agrees at 8 bases. CDR3 length equals 14 residues. CDR1 is LGHNA and CDR2 is YSLEER in the germline V gene. As DNA, the CDR3 is TGCGCCAGCAGCCCACTAGCGGCCTCCTACGAGCAGTGCTTC. As protein: CASSPLAASYEQCF.

This clonotype was counted many times. J is TRBJ2-1 and V is TRBV7-3, with TRBD2 matching 11 bases. Losses at the gene ends were 6 bases for V and 7 bases for J; bases not matched to a gene: 2. The CDR3 has 13 amino acids. CDR1 is SGHTA and CDR2 is FQGTGA in the germline V gene. The CDR3 DNA reads as TGTGCCAGCAGATCTAGCGGGAGGAATGAGCAGTTCTTC. It translates to CASRSSGRNEQFF. The full variable domain, its missing parts supplied by reference TRBV7-3 and TRBJ2-1, is GAGVSQTPSNKVTEKGKYVELRCDPISGHTALYWYRQSLGQGPEFLIYFQGTGAADDSGLPNDRFFAVRPEGSVSTLKIQRTERGDSAVYLCASRSSGRNEQFFGPGTRLTVL.

The rearrangement joins TRBV3-1 to TRBJ2-2; 7 nucleotides match TRBD2. With 4 bases clipped from V and 7 bases from J, the junction kept 9 bases outside the gene matches. CDR3 length: 15 residues. The germline CDR1 and CDR2 sequences are LGHDT and YNNKEL (reference sequence). CDR3 nucleotide sequence: TGTGCCAGCAGCCCGCGACTAGCCCTAAGCGGGGAGCTGTTTTTT. Its protein product is CASSPRLALSGELFF.

The table lists this clonotype with a count of one. A much larger clone differs from this one at a single base, so this may be a read error. V is TRBV27 and J is TRBJ2-1; TRBD2 might be the D (6 bases). The CDR3 runs 15 residues. Germline CDR1 and CDR2: MNHEY and SMNVEV (reference sequence). CDR3 nucleotides: TGTGCCGGCAGTATACCGGGACTCTACTACAATGAGCAGTTCTTC. This codes for CAGSIPGLYYNEQFF.

There are many counts of this clonotype. The gene calls are TRBV28 and TRBJ1-2; possibly TRBD1 for D (6 bases). V shed 4 bases and J shed 7 bases, with 16 bases lying between them. From germline, CDR1 is MDHEN and CDR2 SYDVKM. The CDR3 sequence is 14 residues long. Written as DNA, the CDR3 is TGTGCCAGCAGTTCCGGCGGCAGGGGTTTTGGCTACACCTTC. Translating it yields CASSSGGRGFGYTF.

V is TRBV28 and J is TRBJ1-2; 8 nucleotides align to TRBD1. The CDR3 length is 16 residues. V was pared by 6 bases and J by 5 bases, with 14 bases of the junction left unmatched. Germline assignment: CDR1 MDHEN and CDR2 SYDVKM. The DNA of the CDR3 is TGTGCCAGCAGATCGCAGGGGGCGGGGTTGAGATATGGCTACACCTTC. Its translation is CASRSQGAGLRYGYTF.

The V and J genes are TRBV5-1 and TRBJ1-3; D not resolved. V lost 6 bases to trimming and J lost 1 base, with 11 bases between them. There are 14 residues in the CDR3. CDR1 and CDR2 from the germline V gene are SGHRS and YFSETQ. This CDR3 is CASTDELSGNTIYF. The DNA of the CDR3 is TGCGCCAGCACCGATGAACTTTCTGGAAACACCATATATTTT.

Many counts were recorded for this clonotype. The chain has TRBV28 and TRBJ1-4; 10 positions agree with TRBD1. The CDR3 sequence is 17 residues long. The germline V gene has CDR1 MDHEN and CDR2 SYDVKM. The J segment lost 8 bases and the V segment lost 5 bases, leaving 14 bases of the junction unmatched. The chain's CDR3 is CASSAPGTGARAEKLFF. CDR3 nucleotides: TGTGCCAGCAGTGCACCGGGGACAGGGGCGCGGGCCGAAAAACTGTTTTTT.

This clonotype was observed at least ten times. DNA for the CDR3: TGTGCCAGCAGCCAGGGGAGATGGACAGATACGCAGTATTTT. This encodes CASSQGRWTDTQYF. V gene TRBV3-1 combines with J gene TRBJ2-3, with D possibly being TRBD2 (5 bases). Trimming cost V 3 bases and J 3 bases, with 10 bases left between them. In germline, CDR1 is LGHDT, CDR2 YNNKEL (reference sequence). This CDR3 spans 14 amino acids.

In this sample, this clonotype turned up many times. The V call is TRBV29-1, the J call TRBJ2-1, with 9 bases that match TRBD2. The CDR3 has 13 amino acids. Losses at the gene ends were 4 bases for V and 4 bases for J; bases not matched to a gene: 2. From germline, CDR1 is SQVTM and CDR2 ANQGSEA. The CDR3 reads CSVVAGVYNEQFF. The CDR3 region has the DNA TGCAGCGTTGTAGCGGGAGTATACAATGAGCAGTTCTTC.

This clonotype occurred many times. The J gene is TRBJ2-1, the V gene TRBV29-1, with 9 bases lining up with TRBD2. Unmatched junction bases numbered 14, after V lost 8 bases and J lost 3 bases. CDR1 and CDR2 from the germline V gene are SQVTM and ANQGSEA. The CDR3 has 16 amino acids. CDR3 loop: CSSDGGRAGGYNEQFF. Here the CDR3 DNA reads TGCAGCTCCGACGGCGGGAGGGCCGGGGGCTACAATGAGCAGTTCTTC.

Of note for this clonotype: A much more abundant neighbour one base away suggests this may be a read error. The chain joins TRBV20-1 to TRBJ2-7; D may match TRBD1 or TRBD2 (5 bases each). Deletions cut 1 base from V and 8 bases from J, with 12 bases between. CDR3 size: 12 residues. Germline CDR1 reads DFQATT; CDR2 reads SNEGSKA (reference sequence). CDR3 loop: CSARVGGYKQYF. The CDR3 DNA reads as TGCAGTGCTAGAGTTGGGGGTTACAAGCAGTACTTC.

Details on this clonotype: This may be a read error: a much more frequent sequence differs by one nucleotide. This rearrangement joins TRBV2 to TRBJ2-4; D gene unclear. The V and J ends lost 11 bases and 4 bases respectively, with 12 bases between them. The germline CDR1 and CDR2 sequences are SNHLY and FYNNEI. CDR3 length equals 12 residues. The CDR3 nucleotides are TGTGCCTGCAAGGTGGGGAAAAACATTCAGTACTTC. It yields the protein CACKVGKNIQYF.

The table lists this clonotype with many counts. The V call is TRBV11-2, the J call TRBJ2-7; D possibly matches TRBD1 or TRBD2 (6 bases each). CDR3 length: 14 amino acids. Trimming removed 5 bases at V and 2 bases at J, with 13 bases between. CDR1 is SGHAT, CDR2 FQNNGV, per germline. CDR3 coding DNA: TGTGCCAGCAGCAGGGACCGGGGGCCCTACGAGCAGTACTTC. This codes for CASSRDRGPYEQYF.

This clonotype was observed at least ten times. The chain links TRBV12-3 or TRBV12-4 to TRBJ2-3; TRBD2 aligns across 9 bases. V was clipped by 5 bases and J by 0 bases; unmatched bases: 9. The CDR3 totals 17 residues. CDR3 protein: CASSAPRLAGSTDTQYF. The CDR3 nucleotides are TGTGCCAGCAGTGCCCCTCGGCTAGCGGGGAGCACAGATACGCAGTATTTT.

This clonotype was recorded a few times. The gene calls are TRBV29-1 and TRBJ2-1; 10 nucleotides align to TRBD2. The CDR3 contains 15 residues. In germline, CDR1 is SQVTM, CDR2 ANQGSEA. The J segment lost 9 bases and the V segment lost 2 bases, leaving 10 bases of the junction unmatched. The CDR3 region has the DNA TGCAGCGTTGAATTCGGTTCTAGCGGGAGAGGTGAGCAGTTCTTC. It yields the protein CSVEFGSSGRGEQFF.